This passage covers 9 T cell receptor beta chains from one sample sequenced in a study of memory CD4+ T cells and cytomegalovirus serostatus. This table comes from immunoSEQ multiplex PCR, and its TCRdb copy is limited to in-frame clones, with some not included. The sample has 45,000 to 65,000 clones; about 73% are singletons. The sort gate was single viable CD3+CD4+CD8-CD45RO+ cells for memory CD4+ T cells. The specimen was memory CD4+ T cells from blood. All receptors derive from an adult in good health and CMV-seronegative.

This chain links TRBV5-1 with TRBJ2-2; 9 bases line up with TRBD1. The CDR3 contains 16 residues. The V gene's germline CDR1 is SGHRS and CDR2 YFSETQ. V shed 4 bases and J 1 base; nucleotides not matched to a gene: 5. CDR3 region: CASSRSDRGNTGELFF. CDR3 DNA sequence: TGCGCCAGCAGCCGATCGGACAGGGGGAACACCGGGGAGCTGTTTTTT. The variable domain in full, with the rest retrieved from reference TRBV5-1 and TRBJ2-2, is KAGVTQTPRYLIKTRGQQVTLSCSPISGHRSVSWYQQTPGQGLQFLFEYFSETQRNKGNFPGRFSGRQFSNSRSEMNVSTLELGDSALYLCASSRSDRGNTGELFFGEGSRLTVL.

V usage is TRBV5-1 and J usage is TRBJ2-5, with D possibly TRBD2 on 6 matching bases. The CDR3 is 14 amino acids. CDR1 and CDR2 (germline): SGHRS, YFSETQ. Trimming removed 3 bases from V and 4 bases from J, with 13 bases in between. This chain's CDR3 is CASSSGGFLETQYF. CDR3 coding DNA: TGCGCCAGCAGCTCTGGAGGGTTTTTAGAGACCCAGTACTTC.

The chain employs TRBV10-3 and TRBJ2-5, with 7 bases identical to TRBD1. CDR3 length: 13 amino acids. Germline values: CDR1 ENHRY, CDR2 SYGVKD. J gave up 5 bases and V 6 bases, and 6 bases lay outside the gene matches. The CDR3 loop reads CAIRTEGAETQYF. CDR3 DNA sequence: TGTGCCATCAGGACAGAGGGGGCCGAGACCCAGTACTTC.

The genes are TRBV9 and TRBJ2-2; D may correspond to TRBD1 or TRBD2 (5 bases each). CDR1 SGDLS and CDR2 YYNGEE come from the germline V gene. Trimming pared 0 bases from V and 4 bases from J, leaving 10 bases between. The length of the CDR3 is 15 residues. The CDR3 sequence: CASSVAAGSTGELFF. Here the CDR3 DNA reads TGTGCCAGCAGCGTAGCAGCAGGGAGCACCGGGGAGCTGTTTTTT.

The chain combines TRBV6-5 with TRBJ1-2; D remains unclear. Per germline, CDR1 MNHEY and CDR2 SVGAGI. V lost 5 bases and J 2 bases, leaving 9 bases between the germline ends. The CDR3 is made up of 13 amino acids. The CDR3 region is CASSLDVNYGYTF. CDR3 DNA: TGTGCCAGCAGTCTGGACGTAAACTATGGCTACACCTTC.

J is TRBJ2-7 and V is TRBV2; 8 bases line up with TRBD2. This CDR3 spans 17 amino acids. Germline V gene lookup returns CDR1 SNHLY and CDR2 FYNNEI. Unmatched junction bases numbered 15, after V lost 6 bases and J lost 2 bases. In DNA, the CDR3 is TGTGCCAGCAGACCCCCGGGCGGGGGGCAGAGTGCCTACGAGCAGTACTTC. This codes for CASRPPGGGQSAYEQYF.

V gene TRBV19 combines with J gene TRBJ2-3, with 8 bases matching TRBD2. Germline loops: CDR1 LNHDA, CDR2 SQIVND (reference sequence). Unmatched junction bases numbered 19, after V lost 9 bases and J lost 2 bases. CDR3 length: 18 amino acids. CDR3 sequence reads: CASGRGGAGADYTDTQYF. DNA of the CDR3: TGTGCCAGCGGGAGGGGGGGAGCGGGGGCCGACTACACAGATACGCAGTATTTT.

The chain employs TRBV6-1 and TRBJ2-7; 12 bases align to TRBD1. With V trimmed by 4 bases and J by 4 bases, 8 bases remained unmatched. Germline CDR1 reads MNHNS; CDR2 reads SASEGT. This CDR3 region has 16 residues. The CDR3 region has the DNA TGTGCCAGCAGTGCTTACGGGACAGGGGGCGTGTACGAGCAGTACTTC. It specifies CASSAYGTGGVYEQYF.

The chain combines TRBV6-1 with TRBJ2-7; D tentatively reads TRBD1 or TRBD2 (7 bases each). Trimming took off 2 bases at V and 6 bases at J, with 17 bases between the two ends. The CDR3 totals 15 residues. Germline CDR1 reads MNHNS; CDR2 reads SASEGT. The CDR3, as DNA: TGTGCCAGCAGTGAAAGGGGGAGGGGGCTGGGCGAGCAGTACTTC. Protein product: CASSERGRGLGEQYF.